Included here is one T cell receptor beta chain sequence, with context. The antigen remains undetermined. Every PCR was spiked with synthetic TCR analog templates. Sequenced by immunoSEQ multiplex PCR; TCRdb stores in-frame clones only, minus some. This table holds 70,000 to 95,000 clones, about 83% found once. Germline V lookup: CDR1 SGHTA, CDR2 FQGNSA. Trimming left V 5 bases short and J 0 bases short, with 13 bases between. CDR3 length: 16 amino acids. Regarding time point: pretreatment peripheral blood. These data belong to a study of PD-L1 blockade in urothelial cancer. The overall study: Patients commenced intravenous atezolizumab, 1,200 mg every 3 weeks, around 2014. Typically, measured as a median, blood samples had 110,000 to 150,000 T cells. Study-level points and caveats: Expansion of tumor-associated blood clones at 3 weeks was greater in durable-benefit patients.

Sequencing was performed on PBMCs, taken around atezolizumab (anti-PD-L1) treatment. The origin of this receptor is a man aged 55 to 70 with urothelial cancer. The rearrangement joins TRBV7-2 to TRBJ1-4; no firm D call. The CDR3 sequence: CASSHGGAATNEKLFF. The CDR3 nucleotides read TGTGCCAGCAGCCACGGTGGCGCGGCAACTAATGAAAAACTGTTTTTT.